The next 16 T cell receptor beta chains were all read from a single sample in a study of cytomegalovirus exposure and HLA in healthy donors (TCRdb year 2017). The library was produced with the immunoSEQ multiplex PCR assay. For the multiplex PCR, a mixture combining 60 forward primers for TCR Vbeta segments and 13 reverse primers for TCR Jbeta segments was used. TCRdb's version of the immuneACCESS table is confined to in-frame rearrangements and falls short of the full clone set. An unresolved V gene accounts for under half of the shortfall where checked; the remainder is of unknown origin. The sample records 100,000 to 150,000 clones, 70% to 80% of which are singletons. The top ten clones comprise 1.4% to 1.5% of the sample. The sample taken for sequencing was PBMCs. These TCRs come from a female donor in good health and CMV-seronegative.

The rearrangement joins TRBV4-1 to TRBJ2-2; D is unresolved. CDR3 length: 16 amino acids. V shed 4 bases and J shed 1 base, with 13 bases lying between them. CDR1 is MGHRA and CDR2 is YSYEKL in the germline V gene. CDR3 in amino acids: CASSPEVYLNTGELFF. CDR3 coding DNA: TGCGCCAGCAGCCCCGAGGTTTACTTGAACACCGGGGAGCTGTTTTTT.

This chain joins TRBV7-6 and TRBJ2-7; 14 positions agree with TRBD2. Germline assignment: CDR1 SGHVS and CDR2 FNYEAQ. The ends lost 5 bases at V and 3 bases at J; junction bases unmatched: 3. The CDR3 sequence is 15 residues long. CDR3 sequence: CASSLGTSGSYEQYF. The CDR3 DNA is TGTGCCAGCAGCCTAGGGACTAGCGGGAGCTACGAGCAGTACTTC.

The chain links TRBV12-5 to TRBJ2-3; D uncertain. The V gene's germline CDR1 is LGHNT and CDR2 FRNRAP. The CDR3 covers 13 residues. Trimming cost V 6 bases and J 3 bases, with 10 bases left between them. This CDR3 is CASGPSGTDTQYF. The CDR3, as DNA: TGTGCTAGTGGCCCTTCAGGAACAGATACGCAGTATTTT.

The chain recombines TRBV27 with TRBJ1-1; D possibly corresponds to TRBD1 (6 bases). The V and J ends lost 4 bases and 5 bases respectively, with 14 bases between them. The CDR3 is 14 amino acids. Looked up from germline, CDR1 is MNHEY and CDR2 is SMNVEV (reference sequence). CDR3 protein: CASSSRGLGTEAFF. For the CDR3, the DNA is TGTGCCAGCAGTTCCAGGGGATTGGGAACTGAAGCTTTCTTT.

The gene calls are TRBV4-2 and TRBJ2-3; D might be TRBD2 (5 bases). The length of the CDR3 is 17 residues. The germline CDR1 and CDR2 sequences are LGHNA and YNFKEQ. V was pared by 2 bases and J by 5 bases, with 20 bases between. The CDR3 bases are TGTGCCAGCAGCCAAACCCCGGGCAAGGGTCGGGAAGATACGCAGTATTTT. It codes for CASSQTPGKGREDTQYF.

V gene TRBV4-1 combines with J gene TRBJ2-5; perhaps TRBD2 as D (5 bases). CDR3 size: 15 residues. The V gene's germline CDR1 is MGHRA and CDR2 YSYEKL. V lost 5 bases and J lost 5, with 18 bases in between. The chain's CDR3 is CASSVTGKPTETQYF. The DNA for the CDR3 is TGCGCCAGCAGCGTTACCGGGAAGCCCACGGAGACCCAGTACTTC.

The sample holds one count of this clone. This rearrangement joins TRBV6-6 to TRBJ1-2; D gene unclear. The CDR3 extends over 13 amino acids. V shed 1 base and J shed 7 bases, with 10 bases lying between them. Germline lookup yields CDR1 MNHNY and CDR2 SVGAGI (reference sequence). In nucleotides, the CDR3 is TGTGCCAGCAGTTACTTGGAAAGGAGTGGCTACACCTTC. Amino acid sequence: CASSYLERSGYTF.

This chain uses TRBV6-1 with TRBJ1-2, with TRBD1 as a possible D gene (6 bases). Germline CDR1 and CDR2: MNHNS and SASEGT. The CDR3 totals 17 residues. Trimming removed 0 bases at V and 8 bases at J, with 22 bases between. For the CDR3, the DNA is TGTGCCAGCAGTGAAGCGATAAGTCCGACAGGAGGTGAGGGCTACACCTTC. This gives the protein CASSEAISPTGGEGYTF.

This chain connects TRBV7-9 to TRBJ1-1; D call uncertain. CDR1 and CDR2 (germline): SEHNR, FQNEAQ (reference sequence). The V gene lost 2 bases and the J gene lost 5 bases, with 9 bases spanning the gap. The CDR3 is 13 residues long. The CDR3: CASSLMGGTEAFF. The CDR3 bases are TGTGCCAGCAGCTTAATGGGAGGTACTGAAGCTTTCTTT.

This chain joins TRBV6-5 and TRBJ1-2; a possible D gene is TRBD1 (5 bases). The CDR3 runs 15 residues. CDR1 is MNHEY, CDR2 SVGAGI, per germline. Trimming left V 0 bases short and J 2 bases short, with 10 bases between. The CDR3: CASSYSRQTNYGYTF. The CDR3 DNA reads TGTGCCAGCAGTTACTCGCGACAGACGAACTATGGCTACACCTTC.

The chain joins TRBV27 to TRBJ2-1; 7 nucleotides align to TRBD2. The germline CDR1 and CDR2 sequences are MNHEY and SMNVEV (reference sequence). The junction had 8 bases not matched to a gene; V was cut back by 8 bases and J by 1 base. CDR3 length: 15 amino acids. DNA for the CDR3: TGTGCCAGCCGGGAGAGCGGGGCTTCCTACAATGAGCAGTTCTTC. It translates to CASRESGASYNEQFF.

This clone has only one observation. This sequence joins TRBV5-1 and TRBJ1-5; D gene ambiguous. V lost 2 bases and J 3 bases, leaving 15 bases between the germline ends. The CDR3 extends over 16 amino acids. Germline-derived CDR1 and CDR2 are SGHRS and YFSETQ. The CDR3 reads CASSLGYGDYNQPQHF. In nucleotides, the CDR3 is TGCGCCAGCAGCTTAGGTTACGGGGATTACAATCAGCCCCAGCATTTT.

The V and J genes are TRBV10-1 and TRBJ2-1, with 8 bases aligning to TRBD2. The CDR3 is 15 residues long. The junction had 4 bases not matched to a gene; V was cut back by 6 bases and J by 0 bases. Germline V gene data show CDR1 as WNHNN and CDR2 as SYGVQD (reference sequence). CDR3 sequence (DNA): TGCGCCAGCAGCACTAGCGGAAACTCCTACAATGAGCAGTTCTTC. Protein product: CASSTSGNSYNEQFF.

The chain links TRBV10-3 to TRBJ2-3; 8 bases fit TRBD1. V gave up 5 bases and J gave up 1 base; unmatched junction bases: 2. The CDR3 has 14 residues. Germline CDR1 reads ENHRY; CDR2 reads SYGVKD. CDR3 protein: CAISLQGGTDTQYF. The CDR3 DNA is TGTGCCATCAGTTTACAGGGGGGCACAGATACGCAGTATTTT.

This chain links TRBV5-6 with TRBJ2-1; 7 nucleotides line up with TRBD2. J gave up 0 bases and V 6 bases, and 6 bases lay outside the gene matches. The CDR3 is made up of 15 amino acids. CDR1 is SGHDT, CDR2 YYEEEE, per germline. The CDR3 bases are TGTGCCAGCACCGAAGCGGGATTCTCCTACAATGAGCAGTTCTTC. As protein: CASTEAGFSYNEQFF.

This clone was observed a handful of times. The chain carries TRBV4-3 and TRBJ1-1; D not certain. Germline V gene sequence: CDR1 LGHNA, CDR2 YSLEER. V shed 1 base and J shed 8 bases, with 14 bases lying between them. CDR3 length: 14 amino acids. The CDR3 here is CASSQGRRVGEAFF. The CDR3 coding sequence is TGCGCCAGCAGCCAAGGACGGAGGGTGGGGGAAGCTTTCTTT.